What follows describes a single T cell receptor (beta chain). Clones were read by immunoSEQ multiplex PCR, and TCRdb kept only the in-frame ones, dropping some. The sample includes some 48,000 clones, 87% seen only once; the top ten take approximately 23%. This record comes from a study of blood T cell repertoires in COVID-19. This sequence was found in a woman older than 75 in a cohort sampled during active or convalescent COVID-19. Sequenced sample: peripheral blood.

CDR3 sequence: CASSSETTPGNTIYF. CDR3 nucleotides: TGCGCCAGCAGCTCCGAGACGACACCGGGAAACACCATATATTTT. The chain joins TRBV5-1 to TRBJ1-3; no firm D call. V was pared by 3 bases and J by 4 bases, with 14 bases between. Germline V gene sequence: CDR1 SGHRS, CDR2 YFSETQ. The CDR3 loop spans 15 amino acids.